Sequencing of this T cell receptor (beta chain) was carried out in a study of regulatory T cells in long-lasting Graves disease. Investigators prepared the TCR beta libraries by applying iRepertoire HTBI primers and Arm-PCR of CDR3 regions. MiXCR was run by TCRdb on the multiplex PCR reads, yielding one entry per CDR3 protein. Counted here are 650,000 to 850,000 distinct CDR3 sequences, around 32% occurring once; the ten biggest clones make up about two fifths. Time point described: persistent/refractory GD, antithyroid drugs over 5 years with positive TRAb. The TCR library was made from RNA that had been extracted from PBMCs in TRIzol. CDR3 length equals 16 residues. Germline V gives CDR1 MGHDK, CDR2 SYGVNS. The V end was cut by 5 bases, the J end by 2 bases, with 18 bases between.

The clonotype originates from a female donor with Graves disease. The sequencing here drew on peripheral blood mononuclear cells (PBMCs), taken when the disease was refractory, from a patient treated with antithyroid drugs. The V call is TRBV25-1, the J call TRBJ2-5; weak D call: TRBD2 (6 bases). CDR3 sequence (DNA): TGTGCCAGCAGTAGCGGGCTCCTAGCGAGACAAGAGACCCAGTACTTC. This encodes CASSSGLLARQETQYF.